This T cell receptor delta chain was documented in a study of Vδ1+ human thymocytes. Study outcomes and limitations: In the thymus, TRG and TRD repertoires looked highly polyclonal with Gaussian CDR3 lengths.

Alphabeta T cells were depleted, then CD3+ Vdelta1+ Vdelta2- thymocytes were FACS-sorted. Germline loops: CDR1 TSWWSYY, CDR2 QGS. Between the trimmed V and J ends, which lost 2 bases and 3 bases, there was a span of 16 bases. This CDR3 contains 16 residues. Sequences come from RNA converted to cDNA by reverse transcription. CDR3 amplicons came from multiplex PCR with pooled V-gene forward and constant-region reverse primers. TCRdb repeated clone calling on the multiplex PCR reads with CATT. Among under 80,000 delta-chain clones listed, around 35% were seen once. As to this clone: Its target is unknown.

Sequencing used Vdelta1+ gamma-delta thymocytes from the thymus. The subset denotes: FACS-sorted CD3+ TCRalphabeta- TCRVdelta1+ TCRVdelta2- thymocytes. This chain joins TRDV1 and TRDJ1; D call uncertain. The clonotype comes from a boy under two years old who had congenital heart surgery. CDR3 amino acids: CALGEFLFLYPDKLIF. CDR3 coding DNA: TGTGCTCTTGGGGAATTCTTGTTTCTTTACCCCGATAAACTCATCTTT.